A single sample gave rise to the 32 T cell receptor beta chains below, sequenced in a study of T cell repertoires in cytomegalovirus infection (dated by TCRdb to between 2018 and 2021). The run used an Illumina HiSeq 1500. The public reads were run again by TCRdb, first through fastp at Q25 and then through MiXCR, and only productive beta chains were kept. Merged by CDR3 protein, the rows form single entries marked with the most common genes and DNA. A total of some 160,000 distinct CDR3 sequences appear in this sample, approximately 17% of them only once. The ten largest clones capture around 19% of the sample. Sequencing was carried out using CD8+ T cells from PBMCs. The source is a human donor in good health (CMV status not recorded). Some clones in this sample may be carry-over from other donors' samples.

Written as DNA, the CDR3 is TGTGCCAGCAGTGTGACTAGCGGGGGGGCGAGAACCGGGGAGCTGTTTTTT. As protein: CASSVTSGGARTGELFF. The chain has TRBV28 and TRBJ2-2, with 14 bases that match TRBD2. The CDR3 is 17 amino acids. Germline-derived CDR1 and CDR2 are MDHEN and SYDVKM. Trimming at V came to 5 bases and at J to 5 bases, leaving 7 bases not matched to a gene.

This clonotype came up a few times. This sequence joins TRBV28 and TRBJ2-7; no reliable D call. Between the trimmed V and J ends, which lost 3 bases and 1 base, there was a span of 7 bases. This CDR3 has 13 amino acids. Germline V gene sequence: CDR1 MDHEN, CDR2 SYDVKM. This CDR3 reads CASSFGVSYEQYF. The CDR3 DNA is TGTGCCAGCAGTTTCGGAGTTTCCTACGAGCAGTACTTC.

This clonotype came up a few times. The chain links TRBV6-2 or TRBV6-3 to TRBJ2-3, with D perhaps TRBD1 or TRBD2 (5 bases each). Trimming shortened V by 5 bases and J by 5 bases, and 20 bases separated the two germline ends. The germline V gene has CDR1 MNHEY and CDR2 SVGEGT. The length of the CDR3 is 16 residues. CDR3 region: CASSMPSGSRQDTQYF. CDR3 in DNA: TGTGCCAGCAGTATGCCCTCAGGGAGTCGGCAAGATACGCAGTATTTT.

Within the sample, this clonotype is medium-sized. The chain carries TRBV7-2 and TRBJ1-4; the match to TRBD1 covers 7 bases. Per the germline V gene, CDR1 is SGHTA and CDR2 is FQGNSA. With 6 bases clipped from V and 6 bases from J, the junction kept 13 bases outside the gene matches. The CDR3 loop spans 16 amino acids. The CDR3 here is CASSAPTTGIYEKLFF. The CDR3 DNA is TGTGCCAGCAGTGCGCCAACGACAGGGATTTATGAAAAACTGTTTTTT.

The sample holds a few counts of this clonotype. This chain uses TRBV12-3 or TRBV12-4 with TRBJ1-5; possibly TRBD1 for D (6 bases). This CDR3 contains 15 residues. V was shortened by 2 bases and J by 3 bases, with 11 bases between the two germline ends. The CDR3 sequence is CASSLMGALNQPQHF. CDR3 nucleotides: TGTGCCAGCAGTTTAATGGGGGCTCTCAATCAGCCCCAGCATTTT.

The rearrangement links TRBV7-8 to TRBJ2-2, with D perhaps TRBD1 (6 bases). The germline gives CDR1 SGHVS, CDR2 FQNEAQ. The CDR3 runs to 14 residues. Trimming left V 3 bases short and J 6 bases short, with 11 bases between. The CDR3 region has the DNA TGTGCCAGCAGCTTGACCCAGGGGTCCGGGGAGCTGTTTTTT. Residues: CASSLTQGSGELFF.

V usage is TRBV6-4 and J usage is TRBJ2-5, with 12 bases lining up with TRBD2. V shed 9 bases and J 5 bases; nucleotides not matched to a gene: 10. Germline CDR1 and CDR2: MRHNA and SNTAGT. The CDR3 has 15 amino acids. In nucleotides, the CDR3 is TGTGCCAGATCTCCGACTAGCGGGAGCTGGGAGACCCAGTACTTC. Translating it yields CARSPTSGSWETQYF.

This rearrangement joins TRBV7-2 to TRBJ1-2; possible D gene TRBD1, 5 bases. V shed 3 bases and J shed 4 bases, with 15 bases lying between them. The CDR3 is made up of 15 amino acids. CDR1 SGHTA and CDR2 FQGNSA come from the germline V gene. The CDR3 nucleotides read TGTGCCAGCAGCTTCGGGGGGGGTCTTGGCTATGGCTACACCTTC. Translating gives CASSFGGGLGYGYTF.

This clonotype was seen a handful of times. This sequence joins TRBV10-3 and TRBJ2-7; either TRBD1 or TRBD2 may fit D (5 bases each). V shed 4 bases and J shed 3 bases, with 10 bases lying between them. This CDR3 is built from 13 residues. Germline V gives CDR1 ENHRY, CDR2 SYGVKD. The DNA for the CDR3 is TGTGCCATCAGTGGGGAGACAGACTACGAGCAGTACTTC. It is translated as CAISGETDYEQYF.

The CDR3, as DNA: TGTGCCAGCAGCTTAGGGACGGGGAATGAGCAGTTCTTC. Amino acids: CASSLGTGNEQFF. The chain uses TRBV7-3 and TRBJ2-1; D may match TRBD1 or TRBD2 (5 bases each). The CDR3 is 13 amino acids. Germline loops: CDR1 SGHTA, CDR2 FQGTGA. Trimming pared 2 bases from V and 7 bases from J, leaving 9 bases between.

The J gene is TRBJ2-1, the V gene TRBV6-2 or TRBV6-3; TRBD2 aligns across 13 bases. The CDR3 is 14 amino acids. The trim removed 7 bases at V and 8 bases at J, leaving 5 bases unmatched. CDR1 is MNHEY and CDR2 is SVGEGT in the germline V gene. CDR3 DNA: TGTGCCAGCACTTCGACTAGCGGGGGGCATGAGCAGTTCTTC. Amino acid sequence: CASTSTSGGHEQFF.

The chain employs TRBV7-3 and TRBJ2-5; D is undetermined. V lost 3 bases to trimming and J lost 3 bases, with 8 bases between them. The length of the CDR3 is 13 residues. Looked up from germline, CDR1 is SGHTA and CDR2 is FQGTGA. CDR3 nucleotide sequence: TGTGCCAGCAGCTTCAACAGAGAAGAGACCCAGTACTTC. It codes for CASSFNREETQYF.

J is TRBJ2-1 and V is TRBV20-1; 7 nucleotides match TRBD2. Germline V lookup: CDR1 DFQATT, CDR2 SNEGSKA (reference sequence). The CDR3 runs 13 residues. Germline trimming cut 6 bases from V and 2 bases from J; bases unmatched to any gene: 4. The CDR3 protein is CSARSGAYNEQFF. CDR3 nucleotides: TGCAGTGCCCGGAGCGGGGCCTACAATGAGCAGTTCTTC.

The chain couples TRBV7-9 to TRBJ2-7, with 7 bases matching TRBD2. Germline V gene lookup returns CDR1 SEHNR and CDR2 FQNEAQ (reference sequence). This CDR3 contains 15 residues. The trim removed 5 bases at V and 5 bases at J, leaving 12 bases unmatched. The CDR3 reads CASSTHSRGVHEQYF. For the CDR3, the DNA is TGTGCCAGCAGCACACACTCCCGGGGGGTCCACGAGCAGTACTTC.

This clonotype was seen only a few times. The V call is TRBV12-3 or TRBV12-4, the J call TRBJ2-5; perhaps TRBD1 as D (5 bases). The CDR3 loop spans 13 amino acids. The germline V and J ends were trimmed by 5 bases and 7 bases, with 14 bases remaining between them. The CDR3 reads CASSPDNPGTQYF. The CDR3 bases are TGTGCCAGCAGTCCGGACAACCCAGGGACCCAGTACTTC.

The CDR3 DNA reads as TGTGCCAGCAGTGCGCAAGGGTGGGTCACTGAAGCTTTCTTT. The encoded protein is CASSAQGWVTEAFF. V usage is TRBV25-1 and J usage is TRBJ1-1; D remains ambiguous. Germline V gene lookup returns CDR1 MGHDK and CDR2 SYGVNS. The CDR3 loop spans 14 amino acids. The V gene lost 4 bases and the J gene lost 4 bases, with 13 bases spanning the gap.

The rearrangement links TRBV7-9 to TRBJ2-1; 7 nucleotides match TRBD1. From germline, CDR1 is SEHNR and CDR2 FQNEAQ (reference sequence). The CDR3 loop spans 14 amino acids. Unmatched junction bases numbered 7, after V lost 4 bases and J lost 7 bases. The CDR3 loop reads CASSWDSHGNEQFF. CDR3 DNA sequence: TGTGCCAGCAGCTGGGACAGCCACGGGAATGAGCAGTTCTTC.

This clonotype was detected a few times. The CDR3: CASSIQGQPQHF. The CDR3 DNA reads TGTGCCAGCAGCATACAGGGCCAGCCCCAGCATTTT. The chain joins TRBV7-6 to TRBJ1-5; perhaps TRBD1 as D (6 bases). The CDR3 sequence is 12 residues long. Germline-derived CDR1 and CDR2 are SGHVS and FNYEAQ. Trimming stripped 5 bases from V and 7 bases from J, with 9 bases between.

This clonotype was seen many times. The rearrangement joins TRBV7-2 to TRBJ1-2, with 10 bases matching TRBD1. CDR1 SGHTA and CDR2 FQGNSA come from the germline V gene. V was pared by 5 bases and J by 6 bases, with 9 bases of the junction left unmatched. The CDR3 length is 15 residues. CDR3 in amino acids: CASSAPRDRGNGYTF. Here the CDR3 DNA reads TGTGCCAGCAGCGCCCCCCGGGACAGGGGTAATGGCTACACCTTC. Looking up the rest from reference TRBV7-2 and TRBJ1-2 gives the full variable domain: GAGVSQSPSNKVTEKGKDVELRCDPISGHTALYWYRQSLGQGLEFLIYFQGNSAPDKSGLPSDRFSAERTGGSVSTLTIQRTQQEDSAVYLCASSAPRDRGNGYTFGSGTRLTVV.

This clonotype turned up a few times. The chain has TRBV11-2 and TRBJ2-2; TRBD2 might be the D (6 bases). The CDR3 consists of 17 residues. V dropped 5 bases and J dropped 6 bases, with 22 bases sitting between them. Germline V CDR1 and CDR2: SGHAT, FQNNGV. The CDR3 DNA is TGTGCCAGCAGCACGCCTACAACCTGGGGGGAGGCCGGGGAGCTGTTTTTT. It translates to CASSTPTTWGEAGELFF. The complete variable domain, with remaining parts taken from reference TRBV11-2 and TRBJ2-2, reads EAGVAQSPRYKIIEKRQSVAFWCNPISGHATLYWYQQILGQGPKLLIQFQNNGVVDDSQLPKDRFSAERLKGVDSTLKIQPAKLEDSAVYLCASSTPTTWGEAGELFFGEGSRLTVL.

This chain uses TRBV14 with TRBJ1-3; D gene uncertain. The germline gives CDR1 SGHDN, CDR2 FVKESK. The CDR3 is made up of 16 amino acids. V was clipped by 0 bases and J by 0 bases, with 9 bases between them. CDR3 in DNA: TGTGCCAGCAGCCAAGATTGGTTTAACTCTGGAAACACCATATATTTT. This encodes CASSQDWFNSGNTIYF.

This clonotype was observed a handful of times. This sequence joins TRBV19 and TRBJ1-6; 7 bases agree with TRBD1. Germline V gives CDR1 LNHDA, CDR2 SQIVND (reference sequence). With 5 bases clipped from V and 7 bases from J, the junction kept 5 bases outside the gene matches. The CDR3 spans 14 residues. The CDR3 loop is CASSRDSSNSPLHF. The CDR3 nucleotides read TGTGCCAGTAGTCGGGACAGTAGCAATTCACCCCTCCACTTT.

This clonotype was counted between two and nine times. This sequence joins TRBV28 and TRBJ2-4; D might be TRBD1 (7 bases). Trimming shortened V by 2 bases and J by 3 bases, and 17 bases separated the two germline ends. CDR1 and CDR2 (germline): MDHEN, SYDVKM. CDR3 length: 17 residues. CDR3 region: CASSLMGRGALKNIQYF. The CDR3 DNA sequence: TGTGCCAGCAGTTTAATGGGCAGGGGGGCGCTCAAAAACATTCAGTACTTC.

This clonotype came up a few times. This chain joins TRBV6-6 and TRBJ1-5, with D unresolved. The CDR3 is 10 residues long. The V gene's germline CDR1 is MNHNY and CDR2 SVGAGI (reference sequence). V lost 11 bases and J lost 7, with 9 bases in between. The CDR3 DNA reads as TGTGCCGGAAATATACAGCCCCAGCATTTT. It translates to CAGNIQPQHF.

This clonotype was recorded many times. This sequence joins TRBV7-9 and TRBJ2-1, with D tentatively TRBD2 (6 bases). This CDR3 comprises 12 residues. Trimming took 3 bases from V and 8 from J, leaving 8 bases between them. Looked up from germline, CDR1 is SEHNR and CDR2 is FQNEAQ (reference sequence). CDR3 nucleotides: TGTGCCAGCAGCTTCCCGGGGGATGAGCAGTTCTTC. Translated, it gives CASSFPGDEQFF.

This clonotype was counted a few times. V is TRBV6-2 or TRBV6-3 and J is TRBJ2-7, with D hard to call. The CDR3 covers 13 residues. Trimming pared 2 bases from V and 3 bases from J, leaving 8 bases between. Germline V gene sequence: CDR1 MNHEY, CDR2 SVGEGT. The CDR3 sequence is CASSYERLYEQYF. CDR3 DNA sequence: TGTGCCAGCAGTTACGAGAGACTCTACGAGCAGTACTTC.

The rearrangement joins TRBV28 to TRBJ2-7; perhaps TRBD1 as D (5 bases). V lost 6 bases, J lost 7 bases, and 19 bases lay in between. This CDR3 is 14 amino acids long. Germline V lookup: CDR1 MDHEN, CDR2 SYDVKM. For the CDR3, the DNA is TGTGCCAGCAGAGAGCTCAGGGTCTACGAAGAGCAGTACTTC. Encoded protein: CASRELRVYEEQYF.

The chain links TRBV7-3 to TRBJ2-2, with D possibly being TRBD1 (5 bases). In germline, CDR1 is SGHTA, CDR2 FQGTGA. The CDR3 loop spans 17 amino acids. V lost 5 bases and J 2 bases, leaving 18 bases between the germline ends. This chain's CDR3 is CASSHYGQGFNTGELFF. The CDR3, as DNA: TGTGCCAGCAGCCATTATGGCCAGGGCTTCAACACCGGGGAGCTGTTTTTT.

The V gene is TRBV7-2, the J gene TRBJ2-1; 10 nucleotides agree with TRBD2. CDR1 is SGHTA, CDR2 FQGNSA, per germline. This CDR3 region has 17 residues. The junction had 9 bases not matched to a gene; V was cut back by 6 bases and J by 1 base. For the CDR3, the DNA is TGTGCCAGCAGTCGAGGACTAGCGGAGTCTTCCTACAATGAGCAGTTCTTC. Protein: CASSRGLAESSYNEQFF.

This clonotype was observed many times. The chain is built from TRBV12-3 or TRBV12-4 and TRBJ2-5; D is ambiguous. The CDR3 runs 12 residues. V shed 6 bases and J shed 4 bases, with 9 bases lying between them. Here the CDR3 reads CASSPRGETQYF. In nucleotides, the CDR3 is TGTGCCAGCAGCCCCCGTGGAGAGACCCAGTACTTC.

The J gene is TRBJ1-5, the V gene TRBV28, with 7 nucleotides matching TRBD1. V was clipped by 6 bases and J by 9 bases; unmatched bases: 8. The CDR3 loop spans 13 amino acids. Germline loops: CDR1 MDHEN, CDR2 SYDVKM. CDR3 in amino acids: CASSFQGDGPQHF. The CDR3 DNA reads as TGTGCCAGCAGCTTCCAGGGGGACGGGCCCCAGCATTTT.

The CDR3 loop is CASSRPRNFYEQYF. The CDR3 DNA is TGTGCCAGCAGTCGTCCCAGGAATTTCTACGAGCAGTACTTC. The V call is TRBV28, the J call TRBJ2-7; D is ambiguous. Trimming removed 5 bases at V and 3 bases at J, with 14 bases between. CDR3 size: 14 residues. CDR1 MDHEN and CDR2 SYDVKM come from the germline V gene.